Following are 23 T cell receptor beta chains from one sample sequenced in a study of tumor-infiltrating lymphocytes in primary liver carcinoma. The authors made TCR beta cDNA from around 500 ng total RNA with a constant-region primer. ARM-PCR, slightly modified, supplied the TCR beta libraries through three nested multiplex PCR rounds. It was with TRBV1-TRBV30 forward primers and a C-beta reverse primer that the first two PCR rounds were run, at about 10 cycles each. Using its own MiXCR run on the multiplex PCR reads, TCRdb lists one record per CDR3 protein. In the table there are around 35,000 distinct CDR3 sequences, roughly 80% of which are singletons. Co-extraction of RNA and DNA was performed on roughly 20-33 mg of unsorted bulk tissue. Source material: tumor-adjacent normal liver tissue. These receptor sequences come from a middle-aged man with primary liver carcinoma and hepatitis B virus infection.

As concerns this clonotype: The junction departs from the called germline gene at one end, perhaps through a read error. The V call is TRBV5-8, the J call TRBJ2-3; D tentatively fits TRBD1 or TRBD2 (5 bases each). This CDR3 is 15 amino acids long. CDR1 and CDR2 (germline): SGHTS, YDEGEE. The CDR3 reads CATTLGESNTDTQYF. In nucleotides, the CDR3 is TGCGCCACTACCCTGGGGGAGAGTAACACAGATACGCAGTATTTT.

Of note for this clonotype: The final CDR3 position lacks the conserved phenylalanine or tryptophan, pointing to a likely read error. The CDR3 reads CSVVLAGDYTGELFS. The CDR3 nucleotides read TGCAGTGTTGTACTAGCGGGAGATTACACCGGGGAGCTGTTTTCT. The chain joins TRBV29-1 to TRBJ2-2; the match to TRBD2 covers 11 bases. Germline CDR1 is SQVTM and CDR2 is ANQGSEA. The CDR3 runs 15 residues.

By sample share, this clonotype is medium-sized (0.01 to 0.1%). This sequence joins TRBV10-3 and TRBJ2-1; 9 bases are a match to TRBD2. Unmatched junction bases numbered 10, after V lost 4 bases and J lost 6 bases. CDR1 is ENHRY, CDR2 SYGVKD, per germline. The CDR3 is 16 residues long. The CDR3 DNA is TGTGCCATCAGTGTAGATAGCGGGAGCCCACTCAATGAGCAGTTCTTC. As protein: CAISVDSGSPLNEQFF.

The chain uses TRBV12-3 or TRBV12-4 and TRBJ2-1, with D possibly matching TRBD2 (6 bases). CDR3 length equals 15 residues. Trimming stripped 10 bases from V and 8 bases from J, with 24 bases between. CDR3 nucleotide sequence: TGTGCCAATAGTTTGGTTGGTGGGAGGTACGATGAGCAGTTCTTC. It codes for CANSLVGGRYDEQFF.

The genes are TRBV29-1 and TRBJ2-7; TRBD1 matches 10 bases. In germline, CDR1 is SQVTM, CDR2 ANQGSEA. CDR3 length equals 14 residues. The CDR3 spells CGLELSGQGTEQYF. DNA for the CDR3: TGCGGCCTGGAACTTTCGGGACAGGGGACCGAGCAGTACTTC.

V usage is TRBV6-1 and J usage is TRBJ2-3; D possibly corresponds to TRBD2 (6 bases). Trimming pared 7 bases from V and 4 bases from J, leaving 18 bases between. Germline-derived CDR1 and CDR2 are MNHNS and SASEGT. CDR3 size: 15 residues. The CDR3 loop is CASIGLSGAADTQYF. The DNA of the CDR3 is TGTGCCAGCATAGGACTATCTGGAGCGGCAGATACGCAGTATTTT.

Of note for this clonotype: The junction shows a germline mismatch at one end, possibly a read error. The V gene is TRBV12-5, the J gene TRBJ2-7; 7 bases align to TRBD1. Germline CDR1 is LGHNT and CDR2 is FRNRAP. There are 13 residues in the CDR3. The CDR3 is CASEGAGSYELYF. The CDR3 DNA follows: TGTGCCAGTGAGGGGGCCGGTTCTTACGAGCTGTACTTC.

Remarks on this clonotype: Germline is not matched at one junction end, which may reflect a read error. The rearrangement uses TRBV28 and TRBJ2-7; tentative D call: TRBD1 (5 bases). The CDR3 loop spans 12 amino acids. CDR1 and CDR2 (germline): MDHEN, SYDVKM. CDR3 amino acids: CASRPSQAERYF. The CDR3 region has the DNA TGTGCCAGCAGGCCATCACAGGCCGAGCGGTACTTC.

Details on this clonotype: Compared with germline, one end of the junction differs, possibly owing to a read error. The rearrangement links TRBV6-1 to TRBJ1-2; 11 nucleotides agree with TRBD1. This CDR3 comprises 16 residues. The germline gives CDR1 MNHNS, CDR2 SASEGT. CDR3 coding DNA: TGTACCAGCAGTCACCGGACAGGGGGCAATTTCTATGACTACACCTTC. Translation gives CTSSHRTGGNFYDYTF.

Concerning this clonotype: At one of its ends the junction is not consistent with the germline gene, which may arise from a read error. The V call is TRBV29-1, the J call TRBJ2-7, with 7 bases identical to TRBD1. This CDR3 comprises 13 residues. In germline, CDR1 is SQVTM, CDR2 ANQGSEA. The DNA of the CDR3 is TGTACCGTTGCCCCGACAGGGCTCCACGAACAGTACTTC. This translates into CTVAPTGLHEQYF.

The sample holds a few counts of this clonotype. The chain has TRBV7-8 and TRBJ1-2; 7 nucleotides agree with TRBD1. The CDR3 loop spans 14 amino acids. With V trimmed by 6 bases and J by 12 bases, 16 bases remained unmatched. Germline V CDR1 and CDR2: SGHVS, FQNEAQ. Written as DNA, the CDR3 is TGTGCCAGCAGTTCGCCGGGACAGACTTATGGTCACACCTTC. It encodes CASSSPGQTYGHTF. Based on the CDR3 plus reference TRBV7-8 and TRBJ1-2, the full variable domain is GAGVSQSPRYKVAKRGQDVALRCDPISGHVSLFWYQQALGQGPEFLTYFQNEAQLDKSGLPSDRFFAERPEGSVSTLKIQRTQQEDSAVYLCASSSPGQTYGHTFGSGTRLTVV.

The DNA of the CDR3 is TGCGCCAGCGGGACTAGCGGGAGTACAGATACGCAGTATTTT. This encodes CASGTSGSTDTQYF. The chain combines TRBV5-1 with TRBJ2-3, with 14 nucleotides matching TRBD2. This CDR3 spans 14 amino acids. Losses at the gene ends were 7 bases for V and 3 bases for J; bases not matched to a gene: 1. Germline values: CDR1 SGHRS, CDR2 YFSETQ.

Note on this clonotype: Mismatch with germline at one junction end may stem from a read error. The chain is built from TRBV11-2 and TRBJ2-4; unclear D gene. The CDR3 runs to 15 residues. The V gene's germline CDR1 is SGHAT and CDR2 FQNNGV. The CDR3 nucleotides are TGTGCCCGCATCACTTCGGCGGTAGCCAAAAACATTCAGTATTTC. Amino acids: CARITSAVAKNIQYF.

This clonotype has a single count. V is TRBV6-5 and J is TRBJ2-3; 7 nucleotides line up with TRBD2. The ends lost 3 bases at V and 6 bases at J; junction bases unmatched: 6. CDR1 MNHEY and CDR2 SVGAGI come from the germline V gene. The CDR3 runs 14 residues. The CDR3 coding sequence is TGTGCCAGCAGTTATGGAGTGGGAGGGGATACGCAGTATTTT. It codes for CASSYGVGGDTQYF.

This clonotype turned up a few times. The chain links TRBV4-1 to TRBJ2-5; 7 bases map to TRBD1. The CDR3 is 14 amino acids. Trimming cost V 6 bases and J 5 bases; bases outside gene matches: 9. Germline V gene sequence: CDR1 MGHRA, CDR2 YSYEKL. The DNA of the CDR3 is TGCGCCAGCAGTATCCGGACAGGAGTCGAGACCCAGTACTTC. The encoded protein is CASSIRTGVETQYF.

There are a few counts of this clonotype. This rearrangement joins TRBV4-3 to TRBJ2-1; a weak D match, TRBD1 (7 bases). The CDR3 runs to 16 residues. The germline V gene has CDR1 LGHNA and CDR2 YSLEER. Trimming left V 0 bases short and J 4 bases short, with 13 bases between. CDR3 DNA: TGCGCCAGCAGCCAAGAAACCAGGGGGAGGTACAATGAGCAGTTCTTC. Amino acids: CASSQETRGRYNEQFF.

In regard to this clonotype: An end of the junction differs from the germline gene, which may be a read error. The rearrangement links TRBV29-1 to TRBJ2-7, with D perhaps TRBD2 (6 bases). Germline V gene sequence: CDR1 SQVTM, CDR2 ANQGSEA. The CDR3 totals 12 residues. The DNA for the CDR3 is TGTAGCGTTGAAATGCAGGGAGGCGAGCAGTACTTC. It translates to CSVEMQGGEQYF.

Turning to this clonotype: Relative to the germline gene, one junction end is altered; a read error may explain this. The chain combines TRBV5-4 with TRBJ1-1; no clear D gene. This CDR3 has 13 residues. The germline V gene encodes CDR1 SGHNT and CDR2 YYREEE (reference sequence). Here the CDR3 DNA reads TGTGCCAGCAGCCCCGGTGGATCGACTGAAACTTTCTTC. Translated: CASSPGGSTETFF.

The chain joins TRBV9 to TRBJ2-1, with D possibly matching TRBD1 (7 bases). In germline, CDR1 is SGDLS, CDR2 YYNGEE. The CDR3 is 15 residues long. V was trimmed by 0 bases and J by 6 bases, leaving 13 bases between them. The CDR3 coding sequence is TGTGCCAGCAGCGTAGGGGCAGGGGGAGGCAATGAGCAGTTCTTC. It codes for CASSVGAGGGNEQFF.

Regarding this clonotype: Its ends do not fully match the called genes, so a read error is possible. The chain links TRBV4-2 to TRBJ1-4; no definite D call. The length of the CDR3 is 15 residues. Germline V gene lookup returns CDR1 LGHNA and CDR2 YNFKEQ. CDR3 in amino acids: CASSPVDGLNEKPFF. DNA of the CDR3: TGTGCCAGCAGCCCCGTGGATGGGTTGAATGAAAAACCGTTTTTT.

CDR3 loop: CASSPGLRSGNTIYF. The CDR3 DNA is TGTGCCAGCAGTCCAGGCTTGAGGTCTGGAAACACCATATATTTT. V usage is TRBV6-5 and J usage is TRBJ1-3; unclear D gene. Trimming pared 5 bases from V and 1 base from J, leaving 12 bases between. Germline-derived CDR1 and CDR2 are MNHEY and SVGAGI. The length of the CDR3 is 15 residues.

In regard to this clonotype: This could be a read error, since a much larger clone is one nucleotide away. Here the CDR3 omits its conserved ending phenylalanine or tryptophan, so a read error is the likely source. The rearrangement links TRBV28 to TRBJ1-2, with D possibly being TRBD1 (6 bases). Deletions cut 3 bases from V and 3 bases from J, with 14 bases between. The CDR3 covers 15 residues. Germline values: CDR1 MDHEN, CDR2 SYDVKM. In DNA, the CDR3 is TGTGCCAGCAGTTTCCCTGGGGGCGGATACTATGGCTACACCCTC. This encodes CASSFPGGGYYGYTL.

The chain has TRBV20-1 and TRBJ1-1; 9 bases are a match to TRBD1. V dropped 4 bases and J dropped 10; count of bases not matched to a gene: 7. Germline assignment: CDR1 DFQATT and CDR2 SNEGSKA (reference sequence). CDR3 length: 12 residues. The CDR3 DNA reads TGCAGTGCTACGGGACAGGGTCGCGTAGCTTTCTTT. Translation: CSATGQGRVAFF.